Listed below are T cell receptor beta chains from one sample, sequenced in a study of Ad26.COV2.S vaccination and SARS-CoV-2 variants. Profiling relied on immunoSEQ multiplex PCR, and the TCRdb table lists in-frame clones only, not all of them. Here the sample spans about 94,000 clones, approximately 81% being singletons. The sample was peripheral blood, taken after recovery from COVID-19. The receptor source for this set is a human donor who had recovered from COVID-19. Both conserved end residues are part of each CDR3. The D gene is left open where the match is weak. The size entry is marked missing in some rows and otherwise reads once, few, many or a size class.

clone_size	j_call	v_call	d_call	cdr3_nt	cdr3_aa
-	TRBJ2-7	TRBV11-3	-	TGTGCCAGCAGCTTAACAGGGATATTAAACTACGAGCAGTACTTC	CASSLTGILNYEQYF
-	TRBJ2-1	TRBV3-1/TRBV3-2	TRBD1	TGTGCCAGCAGCTTATCGTGGACAGGTGACAATGAGCAGTTCTTC	CASSLSWTGDNEQFF
-	TRBJ2-1	TRBV15	-	TGTGCCACCAGCAGAGTCCAGGGGGGAGGCCGATACAATGAGCAGTTCTTC	CATSRVQGGGRYNEQFF
-	TRBJ2-3	TRBV19	-	TGTGCCAGTAGGGCCCGCGGTTCCGGGATGGGGACAGATACGCAGTATTTT	CASRARGSGMGTDTQYF
few	TRBJ2-1	TRBV7-3	-	TGTGCCAGCAGCCGTGGATGGGGAGAGCAGTTCTTC	CASSRGWGEQFF
-	TRBJ2-1	TRBV5-4	TRBD1	TGTGCCAGCAGCGGCCGGGACAGGGGGCTTAATGAGCAGTTCTTC	CASSGRDRGLNEQFF
-	TRBJ2-1	TRBV6-2/TRBV6-3	-	TGTGCCAGCAGTTACTCGACGGCTTTGGGGCCGACCCTTCACAATGAGCAGTTCTTC	CASSYSTALGPTLHNEQFF
-	TRBJ2-3	TRBV7-3	-	TGTGCCAGCAGCTTTCAGGACACAGATACGCAGTATTTT	CASSFQDTDTQYF
-	TRBJ1-1	TRBV4-3	TRBD1	TGCGCCAGCAGCCAAAACAGGGGAGAGGGCACTGAAGCTTTCTTT	CASSQNRGEGTEAFF
-	TRBJ1-6	TRBV7-2	-	TGTGCCAGCAGCTTAGGAAGCGAATCACCCCTCCACTTT	CASSLGSESPLHF
-	TRBJ2-3	TRBV6-4	-	TGTGCCACCCAGAGAGGGGTGGGGGATAAAACAGATACGCAGTATTTT	CATQRGVGDKTDTQYF
-	TRBJ2-7	TRBV13	TRBD2	TGTGCCAGCAGCTCCGGACTAGCGGGAGGTGAGCAGTACTTC	CASSSGLAGGEQYF
-	TRBJ2-4	TRBV4-2	TRBD2	TGTGCCAGCAGCCAAGGGCGGCGGGAGGGCCGGAACATTCAGTACTTC	CASSQGRREGRNIQYF
-	TRBJ2-2	TRBV7-6	TRBD1	TGTGCCAGCAGCGGGGGGGACAGGGGGAACACCGGGGAGCTGTTTTTT	CASSGGDRGNTGELFF
-	TRBJ2-3	TRBV2	-	TGTGCCAGCAGTTTCAGGGCAGATACGCAGTATTTT	CASSFRADTQYF
-	TRBJ1-4	TRBV5-6	-	TGTGCCAGCAGCTTGGGCTTTCCAGCTCGAAAAGGGCTGTTTTTT	CASSLGFPARKGLFF
-	TRBJ2-1	TRBV7-2	TRBD2	TGTGCCAGCAGCTTAGACCCACTAGCGCCTTACAATGAGCAGTTCTTC	CASSLDPLAPYNEQFF
-	TRBJ2-1	TRBV11-3	-	TGTGCCAGCAGCGTCACATACAATGAGCAGTTCTTC	CASSVTYNEQFF
-	TRBJ1-6	TRBV4-2	-	TGTGCCAGCAGCCAAGATCGGGGAATTTCACCCCTCCACTTT	CASSQDRGISPLHF
-	TRBJ2-3	TRBV6-1	-	TGTGCCAGCAGTCGCTTGGCAGATACGCAGTATTTT	CASSRLADTQYF
-	TRBJ2-2	TRBV29-1	-	TGCAGCGTTAAGGCCCGAGGAAGGGTCGGCACCGGGGAGCTGTTTTTT	CSVKARGRVGTGELFF
-	TRBJ2-1	TRBV27	-	TGTGCCAGCCGCCCTTTTCTCTATTGGACTACCACCTACAATGAGCAGTTCTTC	CASRPFLYWTTTYNEQFF
few	TRBJ1-1	TRBV7-3	-	TGTGCCAGCAGCTTACTGGTGAACACTGAAGCTTTCTTT	CASSLLVNTEAFF
-	TRBJ2-1	TRBV7-9	TRBD2	TGTGCCAGCAGTTTTAGTAGACTAGCGGGAGTCCTCAATGAGCAGTTCTTC	CASSFSRLAGVLNEQFF
-	TRBJ2-7	TRBV5-4	-	TGTGCCAGCAGCTTGGTCGGGTCGGCAAACGAGCAGTACTTC	CASSLVGSANEQYF
-	TRBJ2-1	TRBV5-4	TRBD1	TGTGCCAGCAGCACCTGGACAGGAAACAATGAGCAGTTCTTC	CASSTWTGNNEQFF
-	TRBJ2-5	TRBV9	-	TGTGCCAGCAGCGTAGCTACGACGTACCAAGAGACCCAGTACTTC	CASSVATTYQETQYF
-	TRBJ1-4	TRBV9	-	TGTGCCAGCAGCGTAGAGGGGGGAGGAGAAAAACTGTTTTTT	CASSVEGGGEKLFF
-	TRBJ2-7	TRBV5-4	-	TGTGCCAGCAGCTTTGGTGCGGGGTGGGAGCAGTACTTC	CASSFGAGWEQYF
-	TRBJ1-6	TRBV27	-	TGTGCCAGCAGTCTTCACCGCACAGGGTCGAGCTCCTATAATTCACCCCTCCACTTT	CASSLHRTGSSSYNSPLHF
-	TRBJ1-1	TRBV5-1	-	TGCGCCAGCAGCTCAACAAACTTTATCTTGTTGGACACTGAAGCTTTCTTT	CASSSTNFILLDTEAFF
-	TRBJ2-1	TRBV28	TRBD1	TGTGCCAGCACCGAGGGACAGAGTTTAGACAATGAGCAGTTCTTC	CASTEGQSLDNEQFF
-	TRBJ2-5	TRBV4-3	-	TGCGCCAGCAGCCAGGGGGGACGAGAAGAGACCCAGTACTTC	CASSQGGREETQYF
-	TRBJ2-4	TRBV29-1	-	TGCAGCGTCACCAGCGGAACTGCCAAAAACATTCAGTACTTC	CSVTSGTAKNIQYF
-	TRBJ2-4	TRBV5-6	TRBD1	TGTGCCAGCAGCTTGGGGGACAGTCTAGCCAAAAACATTCAGTACTTC	CASSLGDSLAKNIQYF
few	TRBJ1-1	TRBV19	-	TGTGCCAGCCGACTGGGGGCCACTGAAGCTTTCTTT	CASRLGATEAFF
-	TRBJ2-3	TRBV5-4	TRBD1	TGTGCCAGCAGCTGGGCAGGGGGTGCAGATACGCAGTATTTT	CASSWAGGADTQYF
-	TRBJ1-1	TRBV28	TRBD1	TGTGCCAGCAGTTTATCCCCGACAGGGTCTTACACTGAAGCTTTCTTT	CASSLSPTGSYTEAFF
-	TRBJ2-3	TRBV13	TRBD2	TGTGCCAGCAGCAATACTAGCGGGAGCCCAGATACGCAGTATTTT	CASSNTSGSPDTQYF
few	TRBJ2-7	TRBV6-1	-	TGTGCCAGCAGTGACCGAGCTAAGCGGAGCTCCTACGAGCAGTACTTC	CASSDRAKRSSYEQYF
once	TRBJ2-3	TRBV7-9	-	TGTGCCAGCAGCCGCCGAGGGGGGCAGCGGTACACAGATACGCAGTATTTT	CASSRRGGQRYTDTQYF
-	TRBJ2-7	TRBV5-6	-	TGTGCCAGCAGCTTGAGTGCGTGGTTGACGGGGAACTACGAGCAGTACTTC	CASSLSAWLTGNYEQYF
few	TRBJ1-1	TRBV4-2	TRBD1	TGTGCCAGCAGCCAGGCCGGGACAGTACTTGAAGCTTTCTTT	CASSQAGTVLEAFF
-	TRBJ2-7	TRBV27	-	TGTGCCAGCAGTCCTTACTTCGTCTCCTCCTACGAGCAGTACTTC	CASSPYFVSSYEQYF
-	TRBJ2-7	TRBV5-1	TRBD1	TGCGCCAGCAGCCCCACCCGGACAGGGTACGAGCAGTACTTC	CASSPTRTGYEQYF
-	TRBJ1-5	TRBV28	-	TGTGCCAGCAGTCTTTGGGGTACGGGGTTGGGAGGCAATCAGCCCCAGCATTTT	CASSLWGTGLGGNQPQHF
-	TRBJ1-1	TRBV7-3	-	TGTGCCAGCAGCTTAGGAACGACAGCTATGAACACTGAAGCTTTCTTT	CASSLGTTAMNTEAFF
few	TRBJ2-1	TRBV4-2	-	TGTGCCAGCAGCCAAGAAGCGACTAGCTCCTACAATGAGCAGTTCTTC	CASSQEATSSYNEQFF
-	TRBJ2-7	TRBV6-1	TRBD2	TGTGCCAGCAGTGTGGAGCGGGGGGGAATCTCCTACGAGCAGTACTTC	CASSVERGGISYEQYF
-	TRBJ1-1	TRBV2	-	TGTGCCACCGCGTGGGCGGCTGAAGCTTTCTTT	CATAWAAEAFF
-	TRBJ2-1	TRBV19	-	TGTGCCAGTAGTACCCACAGTAGCGGACTCTCCTACAATGAGCAGTTCTTC	CASSTHSSGLSYNEQFF
-	TRBJ2-6	TRBV29-1	-	TGCAGCGCCAGAACAGGGACTGGGGCCAACGTCCTGACTTTC	CSARTGTGANVLTF